One and the same sample provided the 9 T cell receptor beta chains below, sequenced in a study of shared clonotypes between healthy human individuals. The protocol was immunoSEQ multiplex PCR, while the TCRdb copy is restricted to in-frame clones and leaves out a portion. The sample lists some 2.3 million clones; just over 90% were seen once. Sequencing was carried out using naive CD4+ T cells from PBMCs. The sample's subset: CD45RA+ positively selected. Receptor source: a man aged 18 to 29 in good health. Some clones in this sample may be carry-over from other donors' samples.

The V call is TRBV5-1, the J call TRBJ2-5; D unclear. Gene TRBJ2-7 matches the end of the DNA better, so the J call may be wrong. Germline V gene data show CDR1 as SGHRS and CDR2 as YFSETQ. The CDR3 is 14 residues long. The CDR3 DNA is TGCGCCAGCAGCTCCTGGACGTACTCCTACGAGCAGTACTTC. This codes for CASSSWTYSYEQYF.

V gene TRBV11-3 combines with J gene TRBJ1-1, with a weak D call TRBD1 (6 bases). The CDR3 has 14 residues. Trimming shortened V by 3 bases and J by 1 base, and 9 bases separated the two germline ends. Germline CDR1 reads SGHNT; CDR2 reads YENEEA. This chain's CDR3 is CASSFGGKNTEAFF. CDR3 coding DNA: TGTGCCAGCAGCTTTGGGGGCAAGAACACTGAAGCTTTCTTT.

This clone was counted between two and nine times. The chain has TRBV2 and TRBJ1-2, with D hard to call. CDR1 and CDR2 (germline): SNHLY, FYNNEI. Trimming left V 2 bases short and J 8 bases short, with 12 bases between. The CDR3 runs to 13 residues. This chain's CDR3 is CASSEMNFGGYTF. In nucleotides, the CDR3 is TGTGCCAGCAGTGAAATGAATTTTGGCGGCTACACCTTC.

The V call is TRBV5-8, the J call TRBJ2-7; perhaps TRBD1 as D (7 bases). Germline V gives CDR1 SGHTS, CDR2 YDEGEE. V gave up 2 bases and J gave up 4 bases, with 16 bases separating them. This CDR3 spans 15 amino acids. CDR3 loop: CASSFWGDRGYEQYF. The CDR3 DNA is TGTGCCAGCAGCTTCTGGGGGGACAGAGGTTACGAGCAGTACTTC.

The chain is built from TRBV28 and TRBJ2-7; D ambiguous. The CDR3 spans 14 residues. With 10 bases removed from V and 7 bases from J, the gap between germline ends came to 23 bases. Germline V gives CDR1 MDHEN, CDR2 SYDVKM. The CDR3 DNA reads as TGTGCCACCACACCCAGTAGTACCGCCGGGGAGCAGTACTTC. Translated, it gives CATTPSSTAGEQYF. The entire variable domain, with the rest obtained from reference TRBV28 and TRBJ2-7, is as follows: DVKVTQSSRYLVKRTGEKVFLECVQDMDHENMFWYRQDPGLGLRLIYFSYDVKMKEKGDIPEGYSVSREKKERFSLILESASTNQTSMYLCATTPSSTAGEQYFGPGTRLTVT.

A single count supports this clone. The same CDR3 can be traced to other DNA sequences in this sample. The chain links TRBV9 to TRBJ1-2, with 7 bases fitting TRBD1. Germline V CDR1 and CDR2: SGDLS, YYNGEE. Germline trimming cut 0 bases from V and 0 bases from J; bases unmatched to any gene: 2. The CDR3 consists of 15 residues. Written as DNA, the CDR3 is TGTGCCAGCAGCGTAGGACAGGGCCCTAACTATGGCTACACCTTC. It specifies CASSVGQGPNYGYTF.

The genes are TRBV5-1 and TRBJ2-1; TRBD1 matches at 8 bases. Germline loops: CDR1 SGHRS, CDR2 YFSETQ. CDR3 length: 16 residues. J was trimmed by 0 bases and V by 4 bases; bases with no gene match: 6. As DNA, the CDR3 is TGCGCCAGCAGCACAAGACAGGGGCACTCCTACAATGAGCAGTTCTTC. It specifies CASSTRQGHSYNEQFF.

The chain is built from TRBV19 and TRBJ2-7, with 7 bases matching TRBD1. The CDR3 totals 12 residues. V shed 3 bases, J shed 10 bases, and the junction held 6 bases outside the gene matches. Germline values: CDR1 LNHDA, CDR2 SQIVND (reference sequence). The CDR3 here is CASSISGTDQYF. The CDR3 DNA follows: TGTGCCAGTAGTATTTCCGGGACAGACCAGTACTTC. Using reference TRBV19 and TRBJ2-7 for the parts outside the CDR3, the full variable domain is DGGITQSPKYLFRKEGQNVTLSCEQNLNHDAMYWYRQDPGQGLRLIYYSQIVNDFQKGDIAEGYSVSREKKESFPLTVTSAQKNPTAFYLCASSISGTDQYFGPGTRLTVT.

The V gene is TRBV13, the J gene TRBJ2-7, with 7 bases lining up with TRBD1. CDR1 and CDR2 (germline): PRHDT, FYEKMQ (reference sequence). The CDR3 has 14 residues. The V and J ends lost 6 bases and 4 bases, in that order; junction bases with no gene match: 9. CDR3: CASSSGTATYEQYF. Written as DNA, the CDR3 is TGTGCCAGCAGTTCCGGGACAGCGACTTACGAGCAGTACTTC.